The text below deals with one TCR beta chain. Its target is unknown. Looked up from germline, CDR1 is ENHRY and CDR2 is SYGVKD. CDR3 size: 14 residues. With 6 bases removed from V and 5 bases from J, the gap between germline ends came to 16 bases. Indicated time point: week 11, during vaccination. Alongside topical imiquimod, each dose of vaccine comprised 300 ug of mutant IDH1 20-mer peptide. In every donor, the tumor was a new WHO grade 3 or 4 IDH1-mutant, ATRX-lost astrocytoma. The source of the sample is a study of a mutant IDH1 vaccine in newly diagnosed glioma. Background on the study: Onset of vaccination occurred 4-6 weeks following radiotherapy alone, or with temozolomide cycles.

The repertoire was sequenced with immunoSEQ multiplex PCR; TCRdb's copy has only in-frame clones and lacks some. The top ten hold about 15% of the sample, which has 35,000 to 45,000 clones, 80% seen once. The source is a woman between 25 and 40 years old with glioma. Some clones in this sample may be carry-over from other donors' samples. The sequencing used peripheral blood mononuclear cells (PBMCs), collected from a glioma patient whose treatment included an IDH1 peptide vaccine. The V and J genes are TRBV10-3 and TRBJ2-5; TRBD2 might be the D (6 bases). This chain's CDR3 is CAIREGGAGETQYF. The CDR3 DNA sequence: TGTGCCATCAGGGAGGGCGGGGCCGGGGAGACCCAGTACTTC.